Described below is a single TCR beta chain sequence and its context. Participants spanned ages about 18 to 90 years and resided in roughly 22 US areas. The data are from a study of blood T cell repertoires in COVID-19. Clones were sequenced by immunoSEQ multiplex PCR, and TCRdb holds only the in-frame ones, with some missing. The sample has around 500,000 clones, 70% to 90% seen once. This CDR3 comprises 20 residues. Germline CDR1 is SGHRS and CDR2 is YFSETQ. The V and J ends lost 4 bases and 1 base, in that order; junction bases with no gene match: 15. The V gene is TRBV5-1, the J gene TRBJ2-3; TRBD2 aligns across 13 bases. The source of this sequence is a woman aged 60-75 years who had recovered from COVID-19. The material sequenced was PBMCs or T cells enriched from blood (not recorded which). The CDR3 spells CASSLFPISGTSGGTDTQYF. In nucleotides, the CDR3 is TGCGCCAGCAGCCTTTTTCCCATATCCGGGACTAGCGGGGGCACAGATACGCAGTATTTT.